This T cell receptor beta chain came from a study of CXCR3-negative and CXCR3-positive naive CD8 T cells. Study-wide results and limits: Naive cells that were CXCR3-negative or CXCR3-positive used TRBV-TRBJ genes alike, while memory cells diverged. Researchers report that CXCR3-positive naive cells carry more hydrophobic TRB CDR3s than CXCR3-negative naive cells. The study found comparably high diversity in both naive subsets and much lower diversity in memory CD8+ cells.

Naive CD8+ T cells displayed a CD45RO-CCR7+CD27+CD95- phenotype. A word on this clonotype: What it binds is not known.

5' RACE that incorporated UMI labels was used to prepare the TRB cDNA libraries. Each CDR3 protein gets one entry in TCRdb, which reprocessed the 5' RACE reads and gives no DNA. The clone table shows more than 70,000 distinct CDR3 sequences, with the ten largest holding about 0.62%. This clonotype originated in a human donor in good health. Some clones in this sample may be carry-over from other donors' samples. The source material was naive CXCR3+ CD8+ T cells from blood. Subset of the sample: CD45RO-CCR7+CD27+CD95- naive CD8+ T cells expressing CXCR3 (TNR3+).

CDR3 protein: CASSPGRKLYNEQFF. J is TRBJ2-1 and V is TRBV5-1; TCRdb's assignment of TRBD1 cannot be checked, as there is no DNA. Germline V gene data show CDR1 as SGHRS and CDR2 as YFSETQ. The CDR3 sequence is 15 residues long.